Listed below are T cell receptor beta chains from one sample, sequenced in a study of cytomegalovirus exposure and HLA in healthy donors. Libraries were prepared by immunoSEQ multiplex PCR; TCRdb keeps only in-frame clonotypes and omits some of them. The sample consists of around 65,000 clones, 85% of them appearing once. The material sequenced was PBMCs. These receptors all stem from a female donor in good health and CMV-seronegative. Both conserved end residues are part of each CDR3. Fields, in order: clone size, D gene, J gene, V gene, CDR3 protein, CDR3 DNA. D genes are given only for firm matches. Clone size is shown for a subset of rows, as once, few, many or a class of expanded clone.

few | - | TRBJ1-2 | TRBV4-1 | CASSQDRGAQPGYTF | TGCGCCAGCAGCCAAGATCGGGGGGCGCAGCCTGGCTACACCTTC
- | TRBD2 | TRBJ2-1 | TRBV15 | CATSSPGLAGVNEQFF | TGTGCCACCAGCAGCCCGGGACTAGCGGGAGTGAATGAGCAGTTCTTC
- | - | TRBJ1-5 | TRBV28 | CASWRQSNQPQHF | TGTGCCAGTTGGAGGCAGAGCAATCAGCCCCAGCATTTT
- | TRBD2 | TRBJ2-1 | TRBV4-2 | CASSQDGGLAGYQFF | TGTGCCAGCAGCCAAGATGGGGGACTAGCGGGATACCAGTTCTTC
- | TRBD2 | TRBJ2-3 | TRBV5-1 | CASSLGLAGGLSTDTQYF | TGCGCCAGCAGCTTGGGTCTAGCGGGGGGCCTTAGCACAGATACGCAGTATTTT
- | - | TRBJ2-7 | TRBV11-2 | CASSFHHGSYEQYF | TGTGCCAGCAGCTTTCACCACGGGTCCTACGAGCAGTACTTC
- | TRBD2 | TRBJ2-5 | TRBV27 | CASSLRGLAGNLEVETQYF | TGTGCCAGCAGTTTAAGGGGACTAGCGGGGAATTTGGAGGTAGAGACCCAGTACTTC
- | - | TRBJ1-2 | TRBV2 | CASRPQALANYGYTF | TGTGCCAGCAGACCACAGGCTCTGGCTAACTATGGCTACACCTTC
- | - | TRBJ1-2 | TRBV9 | CASSGRGGANYGYTF | TGTGCCAGCAGCGGTCGGGGGGGAGCCAACTATGGCTACACCTTC
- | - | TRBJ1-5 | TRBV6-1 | CASSERFYSNQPQHF | TGTGCCAGCAGTGAGCGGTTCTATAGCAATCAGCCCCAGCATTTT
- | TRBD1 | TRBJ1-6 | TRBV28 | CASSRSQGAYSPLHF | TGTGCCAGCAGCCGATCTCAGGGGGCTTATTCACCCCTCCACTTT
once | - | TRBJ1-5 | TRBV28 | CASSSTGYSNQPQHF | TGTGCCAGCAGTTCGACGGGATATAGCAATCAGCCCCAGCATTTT